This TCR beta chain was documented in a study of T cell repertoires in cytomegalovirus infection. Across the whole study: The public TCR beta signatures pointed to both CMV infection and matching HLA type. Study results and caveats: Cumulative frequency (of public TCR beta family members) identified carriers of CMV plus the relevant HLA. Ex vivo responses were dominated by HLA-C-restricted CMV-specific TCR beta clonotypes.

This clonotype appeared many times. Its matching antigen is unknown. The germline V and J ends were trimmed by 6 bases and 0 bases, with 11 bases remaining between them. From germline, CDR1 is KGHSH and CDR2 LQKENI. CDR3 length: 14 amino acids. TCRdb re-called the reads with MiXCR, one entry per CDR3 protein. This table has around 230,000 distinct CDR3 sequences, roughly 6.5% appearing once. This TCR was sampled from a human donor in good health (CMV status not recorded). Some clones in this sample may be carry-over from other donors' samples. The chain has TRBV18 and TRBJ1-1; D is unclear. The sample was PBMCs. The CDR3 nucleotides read TGTGCCAGCTCCCTAACAGAGATGAACACTGAAGCTTTCTTT. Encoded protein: CASSLTEMNTEAFF.